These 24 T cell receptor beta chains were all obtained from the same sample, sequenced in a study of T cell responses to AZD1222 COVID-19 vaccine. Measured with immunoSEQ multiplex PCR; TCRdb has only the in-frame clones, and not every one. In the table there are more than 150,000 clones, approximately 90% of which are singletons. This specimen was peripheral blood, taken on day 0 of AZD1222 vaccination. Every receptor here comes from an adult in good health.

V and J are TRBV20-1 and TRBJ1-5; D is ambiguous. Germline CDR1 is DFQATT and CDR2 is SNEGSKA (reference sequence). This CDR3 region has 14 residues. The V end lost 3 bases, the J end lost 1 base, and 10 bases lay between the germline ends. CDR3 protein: CSASPLLSNQPQHF. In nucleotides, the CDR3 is TGCAGTGCTAGTCCCCTACTCAGCAATCAGCCCCAGCATTTT.

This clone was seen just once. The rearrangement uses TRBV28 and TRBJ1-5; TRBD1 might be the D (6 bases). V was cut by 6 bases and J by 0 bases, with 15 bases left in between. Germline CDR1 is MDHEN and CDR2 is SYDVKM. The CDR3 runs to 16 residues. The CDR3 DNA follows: TGTGCCAGCAGCCTTGGGGGGGGGCTTAGCAATCAGCCCCAGCATTTT. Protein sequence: CASSLGGGLSNQPQHF.

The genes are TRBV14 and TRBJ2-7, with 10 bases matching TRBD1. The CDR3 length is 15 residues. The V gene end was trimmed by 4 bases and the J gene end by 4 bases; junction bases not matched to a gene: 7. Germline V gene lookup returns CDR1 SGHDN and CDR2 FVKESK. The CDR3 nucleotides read TGTGCCAGCAGCCCCTATCGGACAGGGGGTTACGAGCAGTACTTC. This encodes CASSPYRTGGYEQYF.

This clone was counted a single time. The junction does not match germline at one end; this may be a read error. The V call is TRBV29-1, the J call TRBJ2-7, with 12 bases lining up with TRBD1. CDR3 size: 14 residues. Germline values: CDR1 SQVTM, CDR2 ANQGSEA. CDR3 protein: CSVEGTGGADEQYF. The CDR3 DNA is TGCAGCGTGGAAGGGACAGGGGGCGCGGACGAGCAGTACTTC.

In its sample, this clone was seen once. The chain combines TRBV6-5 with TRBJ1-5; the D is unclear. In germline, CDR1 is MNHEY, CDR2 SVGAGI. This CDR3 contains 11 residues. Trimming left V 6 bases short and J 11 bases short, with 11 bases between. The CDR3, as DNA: TGTGCCAGCAGCCGACCTGGGGCCCAGCATTTT. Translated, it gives CASSRPGAQHF.

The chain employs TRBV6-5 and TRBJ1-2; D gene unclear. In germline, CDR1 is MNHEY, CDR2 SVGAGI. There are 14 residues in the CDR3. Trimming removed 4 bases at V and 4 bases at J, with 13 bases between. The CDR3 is CASSSADGSYGYTF. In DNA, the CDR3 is TGTGCCAGCAGTTCCGCGGACGGAAGCTATGGCTACACCTTC.

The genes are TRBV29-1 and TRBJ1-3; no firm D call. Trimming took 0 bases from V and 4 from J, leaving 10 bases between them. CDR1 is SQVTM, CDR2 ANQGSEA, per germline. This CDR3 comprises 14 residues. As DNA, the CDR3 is TGCAGCGTTGAAGATCCCTCCTTAGGAAACACCATATATTTT. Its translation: CSVEDPSLGNTIYF.

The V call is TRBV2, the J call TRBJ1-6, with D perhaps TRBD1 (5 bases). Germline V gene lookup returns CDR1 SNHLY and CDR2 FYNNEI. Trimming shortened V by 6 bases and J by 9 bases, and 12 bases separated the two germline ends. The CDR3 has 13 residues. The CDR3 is CASSQGASSPLHF. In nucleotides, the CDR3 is TGTGCCAGCAGCCAAGGGGCGAGTTCACCCCTCCACTTT. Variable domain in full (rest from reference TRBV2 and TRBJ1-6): EPEVTQTPSHQVTQMGQEVILRCVPISNHLYFYWYRQILGQKVEFLVSFYNNEISEKSEIFDDQFSVERPDGSNFTLKIRSTKLEDSAMYFCASSQGASSPLHFGNGTRLTVT.

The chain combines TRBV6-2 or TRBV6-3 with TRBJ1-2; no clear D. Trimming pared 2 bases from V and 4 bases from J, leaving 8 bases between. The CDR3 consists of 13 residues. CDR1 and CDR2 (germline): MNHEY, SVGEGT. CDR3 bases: TGTGCCAGCAGTTACAGCAGCTTCTATGGCTACACCTTC. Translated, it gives CASSYSSFYGYTF.

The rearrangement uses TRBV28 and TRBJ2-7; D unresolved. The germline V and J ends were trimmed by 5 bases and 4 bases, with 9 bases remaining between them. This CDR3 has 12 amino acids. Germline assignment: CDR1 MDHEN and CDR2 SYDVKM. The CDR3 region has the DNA TGTGCCAGCAGTAAAACAGTTTACGAGCAGTACTTC. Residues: CASSKTVYEQYF.

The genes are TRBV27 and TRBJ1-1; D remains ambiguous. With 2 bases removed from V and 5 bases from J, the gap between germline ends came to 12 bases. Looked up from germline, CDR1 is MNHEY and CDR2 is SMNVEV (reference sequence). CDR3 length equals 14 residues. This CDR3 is CASSLLPTGTEAFF. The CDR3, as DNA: TGTGCCAGCAGTTTACTCCCAACGGGGACTGAAGCTTTCTTT.

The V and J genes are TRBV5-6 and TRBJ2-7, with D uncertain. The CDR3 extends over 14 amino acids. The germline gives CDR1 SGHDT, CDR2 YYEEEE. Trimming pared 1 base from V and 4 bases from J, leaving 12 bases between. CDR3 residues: CASSLRRRQYEQYF. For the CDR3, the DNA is TGTGCCAGCAGCTTGAGACGTAGGCAGTACGAGCAGTACTTC.

CDR3 in DNA: TGTGCCAGCAGGAAGCCCGGACCCTGGGAGACCCAGTACTTC. Its translation: CASRKPGPWETQYF. The rearrangement uses TRBV7-3 and TRBJ2-5, with D unclear. Germline CDR1 SGHTA, CDR2 FQGTGA. The CDR3 sequence is 14 residues long. V lost 6 bases, J lost 5 bases, and 16 bases lay in between.

The CDR3 spells CASSERRLRVKGSYNEQFF. DNA for the CDR3: TGTGCCAGCAGTGAGCGGAGATTAAGGGTTAAGGGCTCCTACAATGAGCAGTTCTTC. This chain links TRBV6-4 with TRBJ2-1; no clear D gene. Germline CDR1 MRHNA, CDR2 SNTAGT. Trimming removed 3 bases at V and 0 bases at J, with 21 bases between. The CDR3 consists of 19 residues.

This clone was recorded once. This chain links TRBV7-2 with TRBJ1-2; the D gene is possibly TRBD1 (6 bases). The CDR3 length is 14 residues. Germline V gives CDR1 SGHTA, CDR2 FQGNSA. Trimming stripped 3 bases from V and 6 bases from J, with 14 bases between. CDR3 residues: CASSLGQGSDGYTF. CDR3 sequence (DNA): TGTGCCAGCAGCTTGGGGCAGGGGTCCGATGGCTACACCTTC. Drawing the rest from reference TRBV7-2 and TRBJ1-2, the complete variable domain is GAGVSQSPSNKVTEKGKDVELRCDPISGHTALYWYRQSLGQGLEFLIYFQGNSAPDKSGLPSDRFSAERTGGSVSTLTIQRTQQEDSAVYLCASSLGQGSDGYTFGSGTRLTVV.

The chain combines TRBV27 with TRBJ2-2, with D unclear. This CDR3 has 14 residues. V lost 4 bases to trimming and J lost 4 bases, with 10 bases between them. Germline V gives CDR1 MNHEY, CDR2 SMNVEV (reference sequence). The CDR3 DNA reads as TGTGCCAGCAGTTCCACGGTTCGCACCGGGGAGCTGTTTTTT. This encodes CASSSTVRTGELFF.

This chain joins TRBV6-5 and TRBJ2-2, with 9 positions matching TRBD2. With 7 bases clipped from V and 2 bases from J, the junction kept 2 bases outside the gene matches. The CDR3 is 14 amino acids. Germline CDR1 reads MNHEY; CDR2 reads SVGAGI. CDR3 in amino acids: CASKGLANTGELFF. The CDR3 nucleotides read TGTGCCAGCAAGGGACTAGCTAACACCGGGGAGCTGTTTTTT.

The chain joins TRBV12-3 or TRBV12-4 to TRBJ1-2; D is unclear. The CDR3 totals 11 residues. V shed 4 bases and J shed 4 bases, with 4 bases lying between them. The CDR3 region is CASSYGYGYTF. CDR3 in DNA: TGTGCCAGCAGTTATGGCTATGGCTACACCTTC.

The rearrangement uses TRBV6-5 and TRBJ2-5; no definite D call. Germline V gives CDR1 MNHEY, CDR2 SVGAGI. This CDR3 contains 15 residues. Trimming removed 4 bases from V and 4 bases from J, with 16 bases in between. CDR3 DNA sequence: TGTGCCAGCAGTTCCAACCTAGTATCGGGAGAGACCCAGTACTTC. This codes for CASSSNLVSGETQYF.

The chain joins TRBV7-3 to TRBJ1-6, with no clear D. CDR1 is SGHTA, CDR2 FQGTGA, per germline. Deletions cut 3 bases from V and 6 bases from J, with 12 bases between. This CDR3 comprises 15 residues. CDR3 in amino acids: CASSLDDTPNSPLHF. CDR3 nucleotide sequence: TGTGCCAGCAGCTTGGACGACACTCCTAATTCACCCCTCCACTTT. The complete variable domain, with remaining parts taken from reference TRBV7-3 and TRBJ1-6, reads GAGVSQTPSNKVTEKGKYVELRCDPISGHTALYWYRQSLGQGPEFLIYFQGTGAADDSGLPNDRFFAVRPEGSVSTLKIQRTERGDSAVYLCASSLDDTPNSPLHFGNGTRLTVT.

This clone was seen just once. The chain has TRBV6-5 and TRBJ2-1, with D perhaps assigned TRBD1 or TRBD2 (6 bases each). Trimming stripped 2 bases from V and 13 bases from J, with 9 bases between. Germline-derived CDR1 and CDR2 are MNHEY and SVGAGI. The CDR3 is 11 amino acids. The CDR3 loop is CASSYGGGQFF. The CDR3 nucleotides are TGTGCCAGCAGTTACGGAGGGGGACAGTTCTTC.

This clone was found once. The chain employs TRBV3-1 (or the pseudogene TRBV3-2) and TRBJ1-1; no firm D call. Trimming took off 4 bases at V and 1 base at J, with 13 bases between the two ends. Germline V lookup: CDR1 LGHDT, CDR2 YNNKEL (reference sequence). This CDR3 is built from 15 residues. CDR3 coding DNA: TGTGCCAGCAGCCGTTTAGGGTCCCCGAACACTGAAGCTTTCTTT. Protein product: CASSRLGSPNTEAFF.

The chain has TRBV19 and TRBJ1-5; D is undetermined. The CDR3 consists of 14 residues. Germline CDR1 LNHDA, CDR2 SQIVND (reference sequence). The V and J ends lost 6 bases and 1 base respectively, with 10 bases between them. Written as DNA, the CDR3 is TGTGCCAGTAGATCGGGAGTAAGCAATCAGCCCCAGCATTTT. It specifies CASRSGVSNQPQHF. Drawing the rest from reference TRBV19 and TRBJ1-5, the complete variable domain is DGGITQSPKYLFRKEGQNVTLSCEQNLNHDAMYWYRQDPGQGLRLIYYSQIVNDFQKGDIAEGYSVSREKKESFPLTVTSAQKNPTAFYLCASRSGVSNQPQHFGDGTRLSIL.

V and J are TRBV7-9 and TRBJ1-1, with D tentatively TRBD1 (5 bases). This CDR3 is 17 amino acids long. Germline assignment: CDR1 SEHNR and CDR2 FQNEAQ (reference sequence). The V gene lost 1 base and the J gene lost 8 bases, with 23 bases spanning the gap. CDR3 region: CASSLGWLEGSGGEAFF. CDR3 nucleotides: TGTGCCAGCAGCTTAGGGTGGTTAGAGGGGAGTGGCGGCGAAGCTTTCTTT.